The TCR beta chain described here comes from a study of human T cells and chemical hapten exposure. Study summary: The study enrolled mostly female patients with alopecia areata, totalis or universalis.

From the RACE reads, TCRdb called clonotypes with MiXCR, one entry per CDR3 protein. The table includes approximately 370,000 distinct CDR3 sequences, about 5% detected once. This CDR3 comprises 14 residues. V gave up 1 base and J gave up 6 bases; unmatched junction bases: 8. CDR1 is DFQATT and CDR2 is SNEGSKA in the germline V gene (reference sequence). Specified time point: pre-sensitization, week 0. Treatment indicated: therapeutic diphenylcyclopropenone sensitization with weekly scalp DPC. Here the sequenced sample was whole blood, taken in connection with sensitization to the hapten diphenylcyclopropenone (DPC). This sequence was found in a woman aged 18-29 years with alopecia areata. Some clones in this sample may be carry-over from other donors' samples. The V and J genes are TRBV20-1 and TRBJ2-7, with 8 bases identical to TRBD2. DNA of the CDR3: TGCAGTGCTAGAGGGAGACTAGCGTTCCGCGAGCAGTACTTC. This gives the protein CSARGRLAFREQYF.